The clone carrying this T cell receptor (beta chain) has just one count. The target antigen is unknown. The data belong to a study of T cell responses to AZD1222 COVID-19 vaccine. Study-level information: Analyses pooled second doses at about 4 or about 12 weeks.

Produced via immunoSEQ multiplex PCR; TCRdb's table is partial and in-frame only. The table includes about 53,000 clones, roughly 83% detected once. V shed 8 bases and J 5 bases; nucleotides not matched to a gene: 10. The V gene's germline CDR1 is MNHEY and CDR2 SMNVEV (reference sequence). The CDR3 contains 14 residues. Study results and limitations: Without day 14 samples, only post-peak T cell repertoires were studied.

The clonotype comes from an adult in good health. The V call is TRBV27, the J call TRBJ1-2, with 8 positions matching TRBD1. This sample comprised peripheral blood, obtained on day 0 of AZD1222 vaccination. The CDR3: CASGPTGGSYGYTF. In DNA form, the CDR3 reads TGTGCCAGCGGCCCAACAGGGGGAAGTTATGGCTACACCTTC.